The source of this TCR beta chain is a study of OX40 agonist ivuxolimab in advanced cancers. Whole-study findings and limits: Clonal expansion among partial responders at 0.1-3.0 mg/kg ranked near the lowest.

Drawing of blood for sampling happened at baseline, at cycle 4 day 1, and at cycle 7 day 1. The repertoire was sequenced with immunoSEQ multiplex PCR; TCRdb's copy has only in-frame clones and lacks some. This sample yields roughly 26,000 clones, of which 70% to 90% are seen a single time; 15% to 20% belongs to the top ten. Turning to this clone: Its antigen is as yet unknown.

V dropped 5 bases and J dropped 2 bases, with 13 bases sitting between them. Germline loops: CDR1 GTSNPN, CDR2 SVGIG (reference sequence). CDR3 length equals 13 residues. Source: CD4+ or CD8+ T cells sorted from blood, taken in a trial of the OX40 agonist ivuxolimab. The V gene is TRBV30, the J gene TRBJ2-7, with D maybe TRBD1 (6 bases). The TCR originated in an adult with an advanced solid tumor such as melanoma, head and neck, liver or kidney cancer. In nucleotides, the CDR3 is TGTGCCTGGTCTCAGGGGCCAGCCTACGAGCAGTACTTC. Its protein product is CAWSQGPAYEQYF.